This is a list of T cell receptor beta chains from one sample in a study of T cell changes during pregnancy in multiple sclerosis. Measured with immunoSEQ multiplex PCR; TCRdb has only the in-frame clones, and not every one. The sample contains roughly 49,000 clones, 80% to 95% of which appear only once. The sample consisted of peripheral blood, taken after pregnancy. Every receptor here comes from a female donor with multiple sclerosis, enrolled in a pregnancy study. The CDR3 runs from the conserved cysteine through the conserved F or W. D genes are given only for firm matches. For some rows the clone size is stated as once, few or many, or as a class when expanded; others skip it.

cdr3_nt	cdr3_aa	v_call	j_call	d_call	clone_size
TGTGCCAGCAGTTTTGGACAGGTGAACACTGAAGCTTTCTTT	CASSFGQVNTEAFF	TRBV6-5	TRBJ1-1	TRBD1	.
TGTGCCAGCAGTTCGCAGGCGACCTCCTACAATGAGCAGTTCTTC	CASSSQATSYNEQFF	TRBV27	TRBJ2-1	.	.
TGTGCCAGTAGGGCCCCGGGGATCGACTATGGCTACACCTTC	CASRAPGIDYGYTF	TRBV19	TRBJ1-2	.	.
TGTGCCAGCAGCTTAGCCGACGGCACAACTAGCCCACCCGAGCAGTACTTC	CASSLADGTTSPPEQYF	TRBV7-9	TRBJ2-7	.	.
TGTGCCAGCAGTTATTTACAGCCTAATCAGCCCCAGCATTTT	CASSYLQPNQPQHF	TRBV6-5	TRBJ1-5	.	.
TGTGCCAGCAGCCCCGAACAGGGGGCCAACGAGCAGTACTTC	CASSPEQGANEQYF	TRBV2	TRBJ2-7	TRBD1	.
TGTGCCAGCAGCCAATCCAGGTCACACACTGAAGCTTTCTTT	CASSQSRSHTEAFF	TRBV4-2	TRBJ1-1	.	.
TGTGCCAGCAGCTTAGATTTGGCAGGGGCACAATACTTC	CASSLDLAGAQYF	TRBV7-2	TRBJ2-4	.	.
TGTGCCAGCAGCTCCAGTAACCGACAGAACTATGGCTACACCTTC	CASSSSNRQNYGYTF	TRBV5-4	TRBJ1-2	.	once
TGTGCCAGCAGCGTCTCTGGGGCGGGGGGTGGCGAGACCCAGTACTTC	CASSVSGAGGGETQYF	TRBV9	TRBJ2-5	TRBD2	.
TGTGCCAGCAGTCCCCGGGGGAGGGGAGGACAAGAGACCCAGTACTTC	CASSPRGRGGQETQYF	TRBV27	TRBJ2-5	TRBD2	.
TGCGCCAGCAGTGAGGACATAAGCTACGAGCAGTACTTC	CASSEDISYEQYF	TRBV10-1	TRBJ2-7	.	.
TGTGCCAGCAGGCCCCGGGACAGTAATTCACCCCTCCACTTT	CASRPRDSNSPLHF	TRBV6-6	TRBJ1-6	TRBD1	.
TGTGCCAGCAGAGTAGCGGGGGGAACTTACAATGAGCAGTTCTTC	CASRVAGGTYNEQFF	TRBV6-1	TRBJ2-1	TRBD2	once
TGTGCCAGCAGCTCACAGGGAAGGGACGCCGAGCAGTACTTC	CASSSQGRDAEQYF	TRBV5-8	TRBJ2-7	.	.
TGTGCCAGCAGCCAAAGCACAGATACGCAGTATTTT	CASSQSTDTQYF	TRBV27	TRBJ2-3	.	.
TGTGCCAGCAGTGAAGGGTTGGACAGGGCCTATGGCTACACCTTC	CASSEGLDRAYGYTF	TRBV6-4	TRBJ1-2	TRBD1	few
TGTGCCAGCAGTCTTTTTGGCTGGGGGGATGGCTACACCTTC	CASSLFGWGDGYTF	TRBV6-4	TRBJ1-2	.	.
TGTGCCAGCAGCTTAGGACAGGGGTCTATCCACGAGCAGTACTTC	CASSLGQGSIHEQYF	TRBV5-4	TRBJ2-7	TRBD1	.
TGTGCCAGCAGCTTGGAGTCGGGTTACGAGCAGTACTTC	CASSLESGYEQYF	TRBV5-4	TRBJ2-7	.	.
TGCAGCGCCGGACACCGGGACAGGGGGCGCGCATGGTATGGCTACACCTTC	CSAGHRDRGRAWYGYTF	TRBV29-1	TRBJ1-2	TRBD1	.
TGTGCCAGCAGTGAGACAGGGGCCAACGTCCTGACTTTC	CASSETGANVLTF	TRBV6-4	TRBJ2-6	.	.
TGTGCCACAGATTCAGGGGTAAGCGGGAACACTGAAGCTTTCTTT	CATDSGVSGNTEAFF	TRBV2	TRBJ1-1	.	.
TGTGCCAGCAGCTTAGGGTCGGGGGGCATCTCCTACACCTTC	CASSLGSGGISYTF	TRBV7-9	TRBJ1-2	.	.
TGTGCCAGCAGCTTAGTGTCGGGACAGGCGACAGATACGCAGTATTTT	CASSLVSGQATDTQYF	TRBV11-3	TRBJ2-3	TRBD1	.
TGTGCCAGCAGCTTAGTAGCTAGCGGGGTGACAGATACGCAGTATTTT	CASSLVASGVTDTQYF	TRBV7-2	TRBJ2-3	TRBD2	.
TGTGCCACCATGACTAGCGGGGGGAACAATGAGCAGTTCTTC	CATMTSGGNNEQFF	TRBV5-4	TRBJ2-1	TRBD2	.
TGTGCCAGCACTCCCGTTAACCTAGAGTCTGGAGAGCAGTACTTC	CASTPVNLESGEQYF	TRBV6-5	TRBJ2-7	.	once
TGTGCCAGCAGCTTAGTGCAGGGGGATGGCTACACCTTC	CASSLVQGDGYTF	TRBV7-2	TRBJ1-2	TRBD1	few
TGTGCCAGCAGCTTAGGCACAGATTCCACCGGGGAGCTGTTTTTT	CASSLGTDSTGELFF	TRBV7-9	TRBJ2-2	.	.
TGTGCCAGCACGGGCAGGGGGAACACTGAAGCTTTCTTT	CASTGRGNTEAFF	TRBV6-6	TRBJ1-1	.	.
TGTGCCAGCAGCCGGGGAGTCGCCGGGGAGCTGTTTTTT	CASSRGVAGELFF	TRBV7-2	TRBJ2-2	.	.